This T cell receptor beta chain is drawn from a study of T cell responses to AZD1222 COVID-19 vaccine. TCRdb's copy holds only in-frame clones and misses some; the assay was immunoSEQ multiplex PCR. Among 110,000 to 150,000 clones listed, 85% to 95% were seen once. Trimming took 5 bases from V and 2 from J, leaving 16 bases between them. This CDR3 comprises 16 residues. The germline V gene has CDR1 SNHLY and CDR2 FYNNEI. The clonotype comes from an adult in good health. The sample was peripheral blood, taken on day 0 of AZD1222 vaccination. The chain joins TRBV2 to TRBJ1-5, with a tentative D call TRBD1 (5 bases). The CDR3 loop reads CASSTQDQGGNQPQHF. The CDR3 nucleotides read TGTGCCAGCAGTACTCAAGACCAAGGGGGCAATCAGCCCCAGCATTTT.